What follows are 4 T cell receptor beta chains derived from one specimen sequenced in a study of shared clonotypes between healthy human individuals. CD45RO-negative cells were positively selected for CCR7, leaving out terminally differentiated effector memory CD45RA+ cells. Clones were read by immunoSEQ multiplex PCR, and TCRdb kept only the in-frame ones, dropping some. This sample has about 1.9 million clones, with around 95% found just once. The specimen was naive CD8+ T cells from PBMCs. These receptors all come from a young man in good health. Some clones in this sample may be carry-over from other donors' samples.

This clone was detected a few times. Distinct nucleotide sequences in the sample also encode this CDR3. The chain carries TRBV14 and TRBJ2-7, with D tentatively TRBD2 (5 bases). CDR1 and CDR2 (germline): SGHDN, FVKESK. The CDR3 runs 11 residues. Trimming cost V 4 bases and J 7 bases, with 8 bases left between them. CDR3 DNA sequence: TGTGCCAGCAGCCTGGGCGGGGAGCAGTACTTC. This translates into CASSLGGEQYF.

The rearrangement joins TRBV7-8 to TRBJ1-1; the D gene is possibly TRBD1 (5 bases). The CDR3 extends over 14 amino acids. V was shortened by 3 bases and J by 4 bases, with 12 bases between the two germline ends. Germline CDR1 reads SGHVS; CDR2 reads FQNEAQ. The CDR3 sequence is CASSLRGAGTEAFF. The DNA for the CDR3 is TGTGCCAGCAGCTTGCGAGGGGCGGGCACTGAAGCTTTCTTT.

This chain links TRBV28 with TRBJ2-2, with D unclear. V was trimmed by 4 bases and J by 5 bases, leaving 5 bases between them. This CDR3 comprises 12 residues. Germline V gives CDR1 MDHEN, CDR2 SYDVKM. The CDR3 nucleotides read TGTGCCAGCAGTTACCTGACCGGGGAGCTGTTTTTT. Amino acids: CASSYLTGELFF.

This chain uses TRBV7-2 with TRBJ2-1, with no clear D. CDR3 size: 11 residues. V was pared by 2 bases and J by 7 bases, with 3 bases between. Germline CDR1 reads SGHTA; CDR2 reads FQGNSA. The CDR3: CASSLFNEQFF. The CDR3 DNA reads as TGTGCCAGCAGCTTATTTAATGAGCAGTTCTTC.